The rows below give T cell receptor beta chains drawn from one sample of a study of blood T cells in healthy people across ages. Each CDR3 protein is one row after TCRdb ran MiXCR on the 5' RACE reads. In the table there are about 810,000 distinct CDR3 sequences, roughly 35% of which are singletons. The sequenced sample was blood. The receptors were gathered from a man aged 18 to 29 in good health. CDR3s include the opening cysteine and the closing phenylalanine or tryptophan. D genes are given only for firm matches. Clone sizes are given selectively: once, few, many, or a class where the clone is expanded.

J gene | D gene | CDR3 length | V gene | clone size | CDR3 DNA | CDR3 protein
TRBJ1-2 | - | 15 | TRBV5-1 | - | TGCGCCAGCAGCTTGCCGAACAGTTGGGGTAATGGCTACACCTTC | CASSLPNSWGNGYTF
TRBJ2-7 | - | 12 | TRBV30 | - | TGTGCCTGGAGCCCCGCGGCCTACGAGCAGTACTTC | CAWSPAAYEQYF
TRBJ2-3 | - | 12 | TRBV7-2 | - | TGTGCCAGCAGCTTAGGGGAAAGGACGCAGTATTTT | CASSLGERTQYF
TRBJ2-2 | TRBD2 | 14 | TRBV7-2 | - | TGTGCCAGCAGCTCGGGGGGGGCTAGCCGGGAGCTGTTTTTT | CASSSGGASRELFF
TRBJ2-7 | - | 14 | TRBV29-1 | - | TGCAGCGTTGGGGCCAGGCTAAGCTCCTACGAGCAGTACTTC | CSVGARLSSYEQYF
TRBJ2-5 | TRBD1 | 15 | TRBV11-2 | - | TGTGCCAGCAGCTTAGGGACAGGGGGTTATGAGACCCAGTACTTC | CASSLGTGGYETQYF
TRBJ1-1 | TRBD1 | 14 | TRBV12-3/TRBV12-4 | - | TGTGCCAGCAACAACAGGGGGCCAAATACTGAAGCTTTCTTT | CASNNRGPNTEAFF
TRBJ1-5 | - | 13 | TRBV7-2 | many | TGTGCCAGCAGCACCCGGACAGACAAGCCCCAGCATTTT | CASSTRTDKPQHF
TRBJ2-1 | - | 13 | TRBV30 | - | TGTGCCTGGAACGCAGGGACCATCAATGAGCAGTTCTTC | CAWNAGTINEQFF
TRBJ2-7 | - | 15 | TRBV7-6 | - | TGTGCCAGCAGCTTACGTCTCCAGGCCACCTACGAGCAGTACTTC | CASSLRLQATYEQYF
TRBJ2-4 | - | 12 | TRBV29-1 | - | TGCAGCGTAAGACAGGCTGGAAACATTCAGTACTTC | CSVRQAGNIQYF
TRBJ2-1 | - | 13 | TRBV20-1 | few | TGCAGTGCGCAGCCCAGGGGAACCGATGAGCAGTTCTTC | CSAQPRGTDEQFF
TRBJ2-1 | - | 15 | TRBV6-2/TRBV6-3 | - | TGTGCCAGCAGTTACGAGGAGTACGGTTCCAATGAGCAGTTCTTC | CASSYEEYGSNEQFF
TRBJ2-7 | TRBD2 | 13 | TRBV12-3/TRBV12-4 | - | TGTGCCACCGCGGGGGGGCCTTACAATGAGCAGTACTTC | CATAGGPYNEQYF
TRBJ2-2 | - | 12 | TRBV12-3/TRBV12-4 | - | TGTGCCAGCAGTGACTTCCCCGGGGAGCTGTTTTTT | CASSDFPGELFF
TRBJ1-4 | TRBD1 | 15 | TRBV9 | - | TGTGCCAGCAGCCCAAGGGACAGAAGGGGGGAAAAACTGTTTTTT | CASSPRDRRGEKLFF
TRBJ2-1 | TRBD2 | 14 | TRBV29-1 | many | TGCAGCGTTGTCATGCGGGGGGGTTATAATGAGCAGTTCTTC | CSVVMRGGYNEQFF
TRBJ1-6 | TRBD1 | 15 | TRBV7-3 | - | TGTGCCAGCAGCTTATCCGGACAGGGGATTTCACCCTTCCACTTT | CASSLSGQGISPFHF
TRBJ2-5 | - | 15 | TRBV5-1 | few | TGCGCCAGCAGCTTGGAATCGCAGGGGATGGAGACCCAGTACTTC | CASSLESQGMETQYF
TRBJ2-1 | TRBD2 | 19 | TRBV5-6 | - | TGTGCCAGCAGCTTGGTAGGTGGGTATTCGGGGGGGAAGGACAATGAGCAGTTCTTC | CASSLVGGYSGGKDNEQFF
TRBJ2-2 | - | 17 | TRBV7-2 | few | TGTGCCAGCAGCTTTATTGGGTGGGGACCGAACACCGGGGAGCTGTTTTTT | CASSFIGWGPNTGELFF
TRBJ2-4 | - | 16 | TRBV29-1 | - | TGCAGCGTTGAAGATCGTGGGGGATTGGACAAAAACATTCAGTACTTC | CSVEDRGGLDKNIQYF
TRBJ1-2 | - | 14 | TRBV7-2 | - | TGTGCCAGCAGCTTAAACCCAGGGTACTCTGGCTACACCTTC | CASSLNPGYSGYTF
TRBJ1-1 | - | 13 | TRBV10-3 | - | TGTGCCATCAGTGGGTCCCAGGGCACTGAAGCTTTCTTT | CAISGSQGTEAFF
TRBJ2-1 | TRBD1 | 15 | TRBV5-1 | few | TGCGCCAGCAGCTTGGGTAGGGGGCCGAGGGATGAGCAGTTCTTC | CASSLGRGPRDEQFF
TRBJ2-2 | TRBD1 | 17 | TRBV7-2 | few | TGTGCCAGCAGCGTTCCAACAGGGGGCGTAGATACCGGGGAGCTGTTTTTT | CASSVPTGGVDTGELFF
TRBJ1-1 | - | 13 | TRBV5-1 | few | TGCGCCAGCAGCTGGATGGATAACACTGAAGCTTTCTTT | CASSWMDNTEAFF
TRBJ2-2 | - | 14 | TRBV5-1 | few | TGCGCCAGCCTCCCAGGTGTTCTGACCGGGGAGCTGTTTTTT | CASLPGVLTGELFF
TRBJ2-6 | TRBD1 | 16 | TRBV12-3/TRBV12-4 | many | TGTGCCAGCAGTTTGAGGACAGGGGCCGGGGCCAACGTCCTGACTTTC | CASSLRTGAGANVLTF
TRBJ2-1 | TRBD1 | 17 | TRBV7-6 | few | TGTGCCAGCAGCTTACGGACAGGGGAGGCCTCCTACAATGAGCAGTTCTTC | CASSLRTGEASYNEQFF
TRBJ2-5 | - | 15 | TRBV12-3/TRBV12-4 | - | TGTGCCAGCAGCCGTTACAAGGGGTTAAGGGAGACCCAGTACTTC | CASSRYKGLRETQYF
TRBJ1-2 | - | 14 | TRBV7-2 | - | TGTGCCAGCAGCGGAGACGGGTCGGGCTATGGCTACACCTTC | CASSGDGSGYGYTF
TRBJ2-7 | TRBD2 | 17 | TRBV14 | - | TGTGCCAGCAGCCAAGACCACGGGACTAGCGTTTACAATGAGCAGTACTTC | CASSQDHGTSVYNEQYF
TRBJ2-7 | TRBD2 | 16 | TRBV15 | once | TGTGCCACCAGCGCTGGGCCAGCGGGGTCCTCTGACGAGCAGTACTTC | CATSAGPAGSSDEQYF
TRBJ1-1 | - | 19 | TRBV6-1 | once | TGTGCCAGCAGTCCCACGCCCTCAGGGTCTCCTAAGGAGAACACTGAAGCTTTCTTT | CASSPTPSGSPKENTEAFF
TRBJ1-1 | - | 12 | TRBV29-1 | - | TGCAGCGCCAGGGTCCGAGGGACTGAAGCTTTCTTT | CSARVRGTEAFF
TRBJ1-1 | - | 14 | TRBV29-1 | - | TGCAGCGTGGAAGGCAGGGGACGGATCACTGAAGCTTTCTTT | CSVEGRGRITEAFF
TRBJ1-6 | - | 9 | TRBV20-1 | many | TGCAGTGCCTCATCACCCCTCCACTTT | CSASSPLHF